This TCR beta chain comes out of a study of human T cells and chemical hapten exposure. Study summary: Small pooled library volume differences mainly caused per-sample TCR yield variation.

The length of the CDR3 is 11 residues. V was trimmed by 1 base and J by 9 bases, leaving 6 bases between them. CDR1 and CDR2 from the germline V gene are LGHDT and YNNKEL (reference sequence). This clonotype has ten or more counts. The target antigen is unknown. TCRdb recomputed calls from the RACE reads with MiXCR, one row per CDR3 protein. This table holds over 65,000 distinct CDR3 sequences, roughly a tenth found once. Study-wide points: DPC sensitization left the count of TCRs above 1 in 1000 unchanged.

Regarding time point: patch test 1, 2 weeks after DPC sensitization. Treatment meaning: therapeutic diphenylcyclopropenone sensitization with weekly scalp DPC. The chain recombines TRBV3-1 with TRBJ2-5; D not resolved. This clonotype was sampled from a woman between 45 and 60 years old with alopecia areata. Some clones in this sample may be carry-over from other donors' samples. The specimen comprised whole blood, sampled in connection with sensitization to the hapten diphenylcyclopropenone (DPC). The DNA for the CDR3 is TGTGCCAGCAGCCAAGTACGGGCCCAGTACTTC. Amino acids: CASSQVRAQYF.